This T cell receptor beta chain was observed in a study of T cell responses to AZD1222 COVID-19 vaccine. Study-level results: Repertoire sampling happened only post peak T cell response. Spike-specific TCR breadth and depth went up after people got two AZD1222 doses. Within unmutated variant regions lay the reported targets of nearly half of spike-specific TCRs. The donor group comprised mostly white British people and more females; the analysis possibly underestimated clonal diversity.

This table comes from immunoSEQ multiplex PCR, and its TCRdb copy is limited to in-frame clones, with some not included. This table holds about 50,000 clones, about 85% found once. This clone is termed medium-sized. As yet, its antigen is unknown. The CDR3 length is 16 residues. Germline V lookup: CDR1 SGHAT, CDR2 FQNNGV. V lost 3 bases and J 1 base, leaving 13 bases between the germline ends. This receptor was identified in an adult in good health. V is TRBV11-2 and J is TRBJ2-1, with D uncertain. Here the sequenced sample was peripheral blood, taken on day 0 of MenACWY control vaccination. The CDR3 protein is CASSFLSSRSYNEQFF. CDR3 DNA: TGTGCCAGCAGCTTTCTCTCCTCGCGGTCCTACAATGAGCAGTTCTTC.